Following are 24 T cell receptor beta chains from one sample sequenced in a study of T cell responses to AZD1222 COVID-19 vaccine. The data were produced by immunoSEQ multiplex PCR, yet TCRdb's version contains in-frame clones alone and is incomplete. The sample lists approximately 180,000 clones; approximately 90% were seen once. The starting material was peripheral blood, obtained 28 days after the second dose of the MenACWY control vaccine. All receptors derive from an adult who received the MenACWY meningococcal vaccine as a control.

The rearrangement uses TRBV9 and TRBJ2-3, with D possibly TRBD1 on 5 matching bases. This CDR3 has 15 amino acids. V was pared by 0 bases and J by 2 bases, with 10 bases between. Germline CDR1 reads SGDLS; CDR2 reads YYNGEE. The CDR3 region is CASSVDGRVTDTQYF. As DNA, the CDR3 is TGTGCCAGCAGCGTAGATGGCAGGGTCACAGATACGCAGTATTTT.

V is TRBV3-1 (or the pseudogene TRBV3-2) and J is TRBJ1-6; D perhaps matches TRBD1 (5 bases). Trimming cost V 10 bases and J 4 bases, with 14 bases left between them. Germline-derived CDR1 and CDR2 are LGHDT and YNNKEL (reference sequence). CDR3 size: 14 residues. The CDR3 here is CATRDLSYNSPLHF. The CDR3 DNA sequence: TGTGCCACCCGGGACCTTTCATATAATTCACCCCTCCACTTT.

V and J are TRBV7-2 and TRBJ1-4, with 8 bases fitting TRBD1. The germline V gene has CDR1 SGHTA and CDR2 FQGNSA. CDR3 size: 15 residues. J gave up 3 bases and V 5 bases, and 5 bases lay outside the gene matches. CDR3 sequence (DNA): TGTGCCAGCAGCCTGGGGACAGGTGCTAATGAAAAACTGTTTTTT. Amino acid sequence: CASSLGTGANEKLFF.

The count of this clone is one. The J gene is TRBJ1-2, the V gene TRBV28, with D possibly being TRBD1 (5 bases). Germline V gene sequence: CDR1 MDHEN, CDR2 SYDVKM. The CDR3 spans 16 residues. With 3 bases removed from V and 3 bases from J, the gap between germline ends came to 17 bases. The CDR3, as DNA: TGTGCCAGCAGTTTTGACCCCAGGGAAACGTACTATGGCTACACCTTC. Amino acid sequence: CASSFDPRETYYGYTF.

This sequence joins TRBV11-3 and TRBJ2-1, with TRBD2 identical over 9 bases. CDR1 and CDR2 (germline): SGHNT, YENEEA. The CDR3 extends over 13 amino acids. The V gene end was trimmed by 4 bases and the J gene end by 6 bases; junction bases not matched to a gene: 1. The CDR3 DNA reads TGTGCCAGCAGCTCGGGACTAGCCAATGAGCAGTTCTTC. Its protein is CASSSGLANEQFF.

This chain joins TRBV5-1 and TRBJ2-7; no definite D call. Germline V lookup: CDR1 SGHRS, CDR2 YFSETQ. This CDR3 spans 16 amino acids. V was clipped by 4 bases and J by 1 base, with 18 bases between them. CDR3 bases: TGCGCCAGCAGCCAGCGAAGGGCCTCAACTTCCTACGAGCAGTACTTC. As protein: CASSQRRASTSYEQYF.

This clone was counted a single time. The CDR3 here is CASSQGLAGVDEQFF. The DNA of the CDR3 is TGTGCCAGCTCACAAGGACTAGCGGGAGTTGATGAGCAGTTCTTC. The chain links TRBV18 to TRBJ2-1, with TRBD2 matching over 13 bases. The CDR3 contains 15 residues. V dropped 4 bases and J dropped 8; count of bases not matched to a gene: 5. CDR1 and CDR2 (germline): KGHSH, LQKENI.

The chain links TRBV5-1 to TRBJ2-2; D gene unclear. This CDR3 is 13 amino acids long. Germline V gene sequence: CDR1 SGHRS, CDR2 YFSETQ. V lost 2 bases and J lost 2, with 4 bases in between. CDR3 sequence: CASSFFNTGELFF. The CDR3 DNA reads TGCGCCAGCAGCTTTTTCAACACCGGGGAGCTGTTTTTT. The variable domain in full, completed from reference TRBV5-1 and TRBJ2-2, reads KAGVTQTPRYLIKTRGQQVTLSCSPISGHRSVSWYQQTPGQGLQFLFEYFSETQRNKGNFPGRFSGRQFSNSRSEMNVSTLELGDSALYLCASSFFNTGELFFGEGSRLTVL.

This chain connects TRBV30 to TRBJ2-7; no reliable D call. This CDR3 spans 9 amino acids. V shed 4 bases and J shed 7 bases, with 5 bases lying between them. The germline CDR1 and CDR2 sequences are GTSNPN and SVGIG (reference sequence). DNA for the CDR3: TGTGCCTGGACTGGGGAGCAGTACTTC. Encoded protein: CAWTGEQYF.

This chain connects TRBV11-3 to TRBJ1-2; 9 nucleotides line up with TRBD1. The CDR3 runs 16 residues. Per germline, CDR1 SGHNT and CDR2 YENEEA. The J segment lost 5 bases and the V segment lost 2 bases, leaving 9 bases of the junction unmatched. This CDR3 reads CASSLSTGGPLYGYTF. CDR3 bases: TGTGCCAGCAGCTTAAGCACAGGGGGCCCACTATATGGCTACACCTTC.

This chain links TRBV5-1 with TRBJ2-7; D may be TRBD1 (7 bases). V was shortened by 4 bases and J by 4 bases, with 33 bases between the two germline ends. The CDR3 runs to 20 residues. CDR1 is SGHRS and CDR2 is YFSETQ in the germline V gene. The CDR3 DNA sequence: TGCGCCAGCAGCGGACCGTTACAGGGGCTAGCGTCCCGACTTCCTTACGAGCAGTACTTC. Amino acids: CASSGPLQGLASRLPYEQYF. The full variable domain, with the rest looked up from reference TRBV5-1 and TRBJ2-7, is KAGVTQTPRYLIKTRGQQVTLSCSPISGHRSVSWYQQTPGQGLQFLFEYFSETQRNKGNFPGRFSGRQFSNSRSEMNVSTLELGDSALYLCASSGPLQGLASRLPYEQYFGPGTRLTVT.

CDR3 residues: CAWNRVNTGELFF. Here the CDR3 DNA reads TGTGCCTGGAACAGGGTGAACACCGGGGAGCTGTTTTTT. V is TRBV30 and J is TRBJ2-2; a possible D gene is TRBD1 (6 bases). The germline V gene has CDR1 GTSNPN and CDR2 SVGIG (reference sequence). The CDR3 runs to 13 residues. The V and J ends lost 4 bases and 1 base respectively, with 7 bases between them.

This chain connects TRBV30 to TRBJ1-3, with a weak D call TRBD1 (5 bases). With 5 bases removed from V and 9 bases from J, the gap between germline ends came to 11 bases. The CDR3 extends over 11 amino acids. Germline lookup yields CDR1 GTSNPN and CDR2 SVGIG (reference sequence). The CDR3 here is CAWGGGGTIYF. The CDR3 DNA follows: TGTGCCTGGGGGGGTGGGGGCACCATATATTTT.

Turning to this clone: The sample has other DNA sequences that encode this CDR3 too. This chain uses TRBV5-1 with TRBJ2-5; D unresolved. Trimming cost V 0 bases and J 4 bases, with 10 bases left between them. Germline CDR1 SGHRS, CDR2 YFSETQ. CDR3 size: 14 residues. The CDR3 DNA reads TGCGCCAGCAGCTTGGCCGGTTCCGGAGAGACCCAGTACTTC. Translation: CASSLAGSGETQYF. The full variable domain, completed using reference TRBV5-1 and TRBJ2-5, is KAGVTQTPRYLIKTRGQQVTLSCSPISGHRSVSWYQQTPGQGLQFLFEYFSETQRNKGNFPGRFSGRQFSNSRSEMNVSTLELGDSALYLCASSLAGSGETQYFGPGTRLLVL.

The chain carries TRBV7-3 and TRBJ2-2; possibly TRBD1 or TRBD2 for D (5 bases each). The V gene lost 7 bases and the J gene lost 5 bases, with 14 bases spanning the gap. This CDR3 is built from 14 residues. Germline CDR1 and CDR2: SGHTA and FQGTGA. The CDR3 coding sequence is TGTGCCAGCACCAGGGAGAGGGGAACCGGGGAGCTGTTTTTT. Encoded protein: CASTRERGTGELFF.

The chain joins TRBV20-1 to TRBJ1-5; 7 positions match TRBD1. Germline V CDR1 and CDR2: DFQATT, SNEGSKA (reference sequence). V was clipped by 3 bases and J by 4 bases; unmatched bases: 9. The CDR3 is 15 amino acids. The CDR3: CSASWGRQGNQPQHF. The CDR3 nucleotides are TGCAGTGCTAGTTGGGGTCGACAGGGAAATCAGCCCCAGCATTTT.

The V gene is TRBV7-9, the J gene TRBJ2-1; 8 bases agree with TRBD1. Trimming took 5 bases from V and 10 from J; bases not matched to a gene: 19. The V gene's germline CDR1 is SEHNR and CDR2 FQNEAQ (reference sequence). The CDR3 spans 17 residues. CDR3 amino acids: CASSQGLMGQGAWEQFF. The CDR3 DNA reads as TGTGCCAGCAGCCAGGGTCTGATGGGGCAGGGGGCTTGGGAGCAGTTCTTC.

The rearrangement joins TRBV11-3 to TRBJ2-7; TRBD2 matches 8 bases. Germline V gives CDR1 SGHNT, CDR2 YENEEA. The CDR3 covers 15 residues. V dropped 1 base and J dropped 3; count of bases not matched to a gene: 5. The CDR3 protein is CASSLAGRAVYEQYF. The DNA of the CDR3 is TGTGCCAGCAGCTTAGCCGGGAGGGCCGTCTACGAGCAGTACTTC.

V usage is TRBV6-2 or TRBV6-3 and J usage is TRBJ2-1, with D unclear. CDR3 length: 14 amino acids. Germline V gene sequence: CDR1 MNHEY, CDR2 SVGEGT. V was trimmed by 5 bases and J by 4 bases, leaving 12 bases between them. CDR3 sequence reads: CASSRVAQYNEQFF. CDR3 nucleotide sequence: TGTGCCAGCAGTAGGGTGGCTCAGTACAATGAGCAGTTCTTC.

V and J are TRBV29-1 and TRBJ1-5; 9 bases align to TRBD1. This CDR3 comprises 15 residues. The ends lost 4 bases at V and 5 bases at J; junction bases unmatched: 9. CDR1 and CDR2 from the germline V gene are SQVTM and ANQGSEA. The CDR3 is CSVGWGQGPDQPQHF. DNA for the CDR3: TGCAGCGTTGGTTGGGGACAGGGTCCTGATCAGCCCCAGCATTTT. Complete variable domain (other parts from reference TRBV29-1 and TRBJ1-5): SAVISQKPSRDICQRGTSLTIQCQVDSQVTMMFWYRQQPGQSLTLIATANQGSEATYESGFVIDKFPISRPNLTFSTLTVSNMSPEDSSIYLCSVGWGQGPDQPQHFGDGTRLSIL.

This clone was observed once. CDR3 bases: TGTGCCAGCAGCTTAGCCGGGGTCGGGGTCACTGAAGCTTTCTTT. It specifies CASSLAGVGVTEAFF. The gene calls are TRBV7-6 and TRBJ1-1; D gene uncertain. This CDR3 region has 15 residues. Germline assignment: CDR1 SGHVS and CDR2 FNYEAQ. V lost 0 bases and J lost 4, with 12 bases in between.

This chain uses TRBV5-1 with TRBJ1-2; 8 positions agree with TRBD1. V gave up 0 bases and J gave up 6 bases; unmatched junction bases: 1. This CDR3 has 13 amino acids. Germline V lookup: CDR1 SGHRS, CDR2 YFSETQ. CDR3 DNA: TGCGCCAGCAGCTTGGCAGGGGGCCATGGCTACACCTTC. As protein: CASSLAGGHGYTF.

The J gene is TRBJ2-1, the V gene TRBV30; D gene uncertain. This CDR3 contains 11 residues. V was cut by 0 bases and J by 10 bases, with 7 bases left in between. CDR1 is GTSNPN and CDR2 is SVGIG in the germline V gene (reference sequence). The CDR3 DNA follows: TGTGCCTGGAGTGTACAGCGAGAGCAGTTCTTC. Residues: CAWSVQREQFF.

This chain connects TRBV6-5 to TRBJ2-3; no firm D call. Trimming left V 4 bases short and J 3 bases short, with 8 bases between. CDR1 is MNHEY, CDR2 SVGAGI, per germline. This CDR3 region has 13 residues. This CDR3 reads CASSSHLTDTQYF. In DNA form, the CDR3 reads TGTGCCAGCAGTTCCCATCTGACAGATACGCAGTATTTT.